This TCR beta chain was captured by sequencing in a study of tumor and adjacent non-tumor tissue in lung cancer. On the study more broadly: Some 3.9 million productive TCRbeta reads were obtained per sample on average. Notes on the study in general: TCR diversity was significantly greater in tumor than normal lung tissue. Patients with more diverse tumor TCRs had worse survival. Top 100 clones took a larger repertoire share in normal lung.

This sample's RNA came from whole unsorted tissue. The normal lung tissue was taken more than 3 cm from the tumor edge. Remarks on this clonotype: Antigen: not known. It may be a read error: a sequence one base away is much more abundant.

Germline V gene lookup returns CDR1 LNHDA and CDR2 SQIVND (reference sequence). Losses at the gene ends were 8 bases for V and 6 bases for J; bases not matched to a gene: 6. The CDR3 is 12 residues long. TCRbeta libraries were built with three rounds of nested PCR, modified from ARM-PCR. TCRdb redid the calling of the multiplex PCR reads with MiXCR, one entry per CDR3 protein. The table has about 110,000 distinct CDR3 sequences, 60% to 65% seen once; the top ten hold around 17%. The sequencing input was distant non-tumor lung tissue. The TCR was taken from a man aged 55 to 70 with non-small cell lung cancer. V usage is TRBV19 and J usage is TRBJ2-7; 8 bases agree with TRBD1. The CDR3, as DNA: TGTGCCAGTGATGCAGGGGGCTGCGAGCAGTACTTC. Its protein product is CASDAGGCEQYF. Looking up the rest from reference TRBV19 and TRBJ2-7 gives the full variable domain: DGGITQSPKYLFRKEGQNVTLSCEQNLNHDAMYWYRQDPGQGLRLIYYSQIVNDFQKGDIAEGYSVSREKKESFPLTVTSAQKNPTAFYLCASDAGGCEQYFGPGTRLTVT.